This T cell receptor beta chain was retrieved from a study of shared clonotypes between healthy human individuals (dated by TCRdb to between 2020 and 2021). In terms of the full investigation: Two women and a few men aged 18 to 49 years were included in the cohort. For each donor, CD4 naive and CD4 memory were each run on three plates, CD8 naive on two plates, and CD8 memory on one plate. To estimate repertoire size and how much clonotypes are shared between individuals, the study performed deep sequencing of blood TCR repertoires from roughly five healthy adults. To increase sequencing depth and limit assay-specific biases, different laboratories used diverse techniques to prepare libraries and sequence TCR repertoires. Between about 0.85 and 9.5 billion PBMCs per donor were obtained by leukapheresis. General conclusions and limits of the study: Naive subsets generally had larger estimated clonotype richness than memory subsets did. The genetic and exposure-history diversity represented was limited by the small number of donors. Sampling was restricted to blood, and TCR repertoires in tissues likely differ from the TCR repertoires found in blood. Clonotypes shared by all four sorted-subset donors showed higher generation probabilities than non-shared clonotypes. Pairwise subsampling led to the expectation that sequencing depth would affect the degree of clonotype sharing among donors. Across four donors, roughly 5.4% of naive CD4, approximately 4% of naive CD8, 2% to 2.5% of memory CD4, and 0.4% of memory CD8 clonotypes were shared. Rarefaction of sorted-subset datasets indicated incomplete sequencing despite the large sequencing depth.

Points on this clone: There is no known antigen for this receptor. Base quality data are lacking; no much larger clone is found one base away.

Healthy HIV-negative adults with no recently reported acute infections or vaccinations were included as donors. Every donor was a Caucasian adult residing in Nashville, Tennessee, USA. CD4+ T cells were enriched by magnetic negative selection, after which naive cells were positively selected on CD45RA and the negative fraction was taken as the memory subset. Blood was obtained by leukapheresis, after which PBMCs were separated by Ficoll-Histopaque density gradient centrifugation and cryopreserved in liquid nitrogen vapor phase. Analytical flow cytometry was used to check the purity and quantity of each magnetically sorted T cell population. From each sorted fraction, genomic DNA was isolated and quantified by UV absorbance on a Nanodrop 2000c. Using the deep immunoSEQ assay, multiplex PCR amplified TCR CDR3 regions from genomic DNA. Genomic DNA extracted from each cell subset was distributed evenly over all wells of several immunoSEQ 96-well plates, and each plate served as one replicate. For sorted subsets, 150 to 250 ng genomic DNA, equal to tens of thousands of T cell genomes, was loaded into each replicate PCR. Purified libraries were measured with a Qubit 3.0 fluorometer, size-checked on a Bioanalyzer 2100, and measured again with the KAPA Library Quantification kit. A separate single-read 150-cycle Illumina NextSeq 550 flow cell was used to sequence each immunoSEQ 96-well plate. In the paper's pipeline: Because the immunoSEQ output included only junctional sequences and no quality scores, the filtering could not be the same as the filtering used for full-length reads. Sequences were annotated with PyIR, a Python wrapper for IgBLAST v1.9, using IMGT germline references to assign V/J genes and CDR3. Any read was removed if the V/J assignment was weak (E-value above 1e-6), the CDR3 was missing, or the read contained stop codons, out-of-frame junctions, or ambiguous translated residues. V3J clonotypes were defined by identical inferred V gene, J gene, and CDR3 amino acid sequence. Percentage overlap between repertoires was calculated by dividing the number of shared unique clonotypes by the size of the smaller repertoire. Three approaches were used to assess repertoire richness: RTK rarefaction, the Chao1 estimator, and Recon v2.1 estimates of unobserved clonotypes. Generation probabilities for all TCRbeta clonotypes obtained by the gDNA method from a handful of donors were computed using OLGA. In TCRdb, the immuneACCESS table is reduced to in-frame sequences with V and J assigned. These tables do not hold every clone; where another copy was compared, an unresolved V gene accounts for under half, and the others remain unexplained. That table is the source of V, J and clone size, and D and trimming were worked out from the DNA. The sample table lists 2 million to 2.5 million clones, 90% to 96% of them with a count of one. The ten top clones hold around 0.13% of the sample.

Including the terminal cysteine and phenylalanine, the CDR3 comprises 17 residues. Kept here is only the CDR3 DNA, which spans 51 bases and is read in frame from base 1. The germline V gene sets CDR1 to SGHTA and CDR2 to FQGNSA. Trimming at the junction amounts to 5 bases on V and 6 bases on J, and the germline ends lie 20 bases apart. Sequenced: naive CD4+ T cells sorted from blood. This specimen's cell subset or site label, interpreted: CD45RA+ positively selected. This clonotype was sampled from a man between 18 and 35 years old in good health. This sequence uses TRBV7-2 and TRBJ1-6; matching of 5 bases hints at TRBD1 as the D gene. CDR3 region: CASSGRGSHGANSPLHF. The DNA sequence reads TGTGCCAGCAGCGGACGAGGCTCCCATGGGGCTAATTCACCCCTCCACTTT.